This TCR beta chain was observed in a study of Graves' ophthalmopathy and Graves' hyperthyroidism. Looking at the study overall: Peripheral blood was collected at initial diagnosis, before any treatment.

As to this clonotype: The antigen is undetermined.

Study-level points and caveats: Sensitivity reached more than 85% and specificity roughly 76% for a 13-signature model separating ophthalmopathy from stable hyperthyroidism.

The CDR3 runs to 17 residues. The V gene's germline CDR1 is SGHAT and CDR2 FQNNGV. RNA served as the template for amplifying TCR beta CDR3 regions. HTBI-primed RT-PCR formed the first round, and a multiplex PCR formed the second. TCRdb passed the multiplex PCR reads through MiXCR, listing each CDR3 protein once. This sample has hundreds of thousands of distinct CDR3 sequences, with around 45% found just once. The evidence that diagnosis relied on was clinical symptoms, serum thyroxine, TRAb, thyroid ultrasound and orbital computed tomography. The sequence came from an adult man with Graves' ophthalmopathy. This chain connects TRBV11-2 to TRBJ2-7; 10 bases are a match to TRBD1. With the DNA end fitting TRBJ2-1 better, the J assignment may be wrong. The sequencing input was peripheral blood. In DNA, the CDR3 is TGTGCCAGCAGCTTAGCCCTGGGACAGGGGTCTAACAATGAGCAGTTCTTC. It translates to CASSLALGQGSNNEQFF.